Listed here are 4 T cell receptor beta chains from one sample, sequenced in a study of T cell repertoires in cytomegalovirus infection. No cognate antigen is known for these TCRs. Each CDR3 protein gets one entry after TCRdb re-called the reads with MiXCR. The profile shows some 920,000 distinct CDR3 sequences, around 32% of them singletons. The sequencing used cultured CD8+ T cells from PBMCs, collected from culture after CMV antigen stimulation. These receptors were obtained from a human donor in good health (CMV status not recorded). Some clones in this sample may be carry-over from other donors' samples.

The chain combines TRBV7-2 with TRBJ1-5; D is undetermined. There are 17 residues in the CDR3. The germline gives CDR1 SGHTA, CDR2 FQGNSA. The germline V and J ends were trimmed by 1 base and 0 bases, with 13 bases remaining between them. CDR3 protein: CASSLDAHRYSNQPQHF. The CDR3 DNA reads as TGTGCCAGCAGCTTAGACGCCCACAGATATAGCAATCAGCCCCAGCATTTT. Based on the CDR3 plus reference TRBV7-2 and TRBJ1-5, the full variable domain is GAGVSQSPSNKVTEKGKDVELRCDPISGHTALYWYRQSLGQGLEFLIYFQGNSAPDKSGLPSDRFSAERTGGSVSTLTIQRTQQEDSAVYLCASSLDAHRYSNQPQHFGDGTRLSIL.

CDR3 coding DNA: TGTGCCAGCAGCGTAGAATCTGGGGCCAACAATGAGCAGTTCTTC. Its translation is CASSVESGANNEQFF. The gene calls are TRBV9 and TRBJ2-1; D is possibly TRBD1 (5 bases). V lost 0 bases and J 5 bases, leaving 12 bases between the germline ends. Germline assignment: CDR1 SGDLS and CDR2 YYNGEE. This CDR3 spans 15 amino acids.

This clonotype was seen a few times. V usage is TRBV27 and J usage is TRBJ2-7; 12 bases map to TRBD2. Germline-derived CDR1 and CDR2 are MNHEY and SMNVEV (reference sequence). The CDR3 sequence is 15 residues long. The J segment lost 10 bases and the V segment lost 4 bases, leaving 11 bases of the junction unmatched. CDR3 nucleotides: TGTGCCAGCAGTTACGGACTAGCGGGGCGTACCCCTCAGTACTTC. This encodes CASSYGLAGRTPQYF.

V gene TRBV19 combines with J gene TRBJ2-3; maybe TRBD2 (6 bases). The CDR3 covers 15 residues. CDR1 and CDR2 (germline): LNHDA, SQIVND (reference sequence). V dropped 6 bases and J dropped 0 bases, with 13 bases sitting between them. This CDR3 is CASSKRGISTDTQYF. In DNA, the CDR3 is TGTGCCAGTAGCAAACGGGGGATTAGCACAGATACGCAGTATTTT. Full variable domain (outside the CDR3, taken from reference TRBV19 and TRBJ2-3): DGGITQSPKYLFRKEGQNVTLSCEQNLNHDAMYWYRQDPGQGLRLIYYSQIVNDFQKGDIAEGYSVSREKKESFPLTVTSAQKNPTAFYLCASSKRGISTDTQYFGPGTRLTVL.